The next 25 T cell receptor beta chains were all read from a single sample in a study of blood T cell repertoires in COVID-19. Some clones are missing from TCRdb's copy, which holds only in-frame ones; the method was immunoSEQ multiplex PCR. The repertoire holds about 180,000 clones, roughly 90% seen once, with roughly 20% in the top ten. Sequenced: peripheral blood. The receptor source for this set is a man between 65 and 85 years old with active or convalescent COVID-19.

This chain connects TRBV28 to TRBJ1-5; D gene ambiguous. The CDR3 consists of 14 residues. Germline CDR1 and CDR2: MDHEN and SYDVKM. Trimming removed 5 bases at V and 6 bases at J, with 14 bases between. The CDR3 DNA reads as TGTGCCAGCAGTCCCGACACCCAGGTTCAGCCCCAGCATTTT. Protein: CASSPDTQVQPQHF. The full variable domain, its missing parts supplied by reference TRBV28 and TRBJ1-5, is DVKVTQSSRYLVKRTGEKVFLECVQDMDHENMFWYRQDPGLGLRLIYFSYDVKMKEKGDIPEGYSVSREKKERFSLILESASTNQTSMYLCASSPDTQVQPQHFGDGTRLSIL.

The chain recombines TRBV4-3 with TRBJ1-2, with 8 bases that match TRBD1. V dropped 5 bases and J dropped 2; count of bases not matched to a gene: 13. Per germline, CDR1 LGHNA and CDR2 YSLEER. CDR3 length: 17 residues. CDR3 residues: CASSYLTGGRTNYGYTF. In DNA form, the CDR3 reads TGCGCCAGCAGCTACCTAACAGGGGGTCGGACCAACTATGGCTACACCTTC.

The V call is TRBV27, the J call TRBJ2-2; D is uncertain. The germline V gene encodes CDR1 MNHEY and CDR2 SMNVEV (reference sequence). Trimming left V 8 bases short and J 0 bases short, with 7 bases between. The CDR3 is 13 amino acids. Written as DNA, the CDR3 is TGTGCCAGCCTACTTACGAACACCGGGGAGCTGTTTTTT. Its protein is CASLLTNTGELFF.

This rearrangement joins TRBV6-2 or TRBV6-3 to TRBJ1-2, with no clear D. The germline V gene has CDR1 MNHEY and CDR2 SVGEGT. Trimming stripped 4 bases from V and 6 bases from J, with 9 bases between. The CDR3 consists of 12 residues. The CDR3 DNA reads TGTGCCAGCAGTTCCCCTCCCGATGGCTACACCTTC. Residues: CASSSPPDGYTF.

J is TRBJ1-2 and V is TRBV18, with 8 bases that match TRBD1. Unmatched junction bases numbered 3, after V lost 2 bases and J lost 4 bases. CDR3 length: 14 residues. Germline V CDR1 and CDR2: KGHSH, LQKENI. In DNA, the CDR3 is TGTGCCAGCTCACCAGGACAGGGTAGCTATGGCTACACCTTC. Translated: CASSPGQGSYGYTF.

This clone was found a few times. The chain joins TRBV2 to TRBJ1-1; no definite D call. The V end lost 1 base, the J end lost 3 bases, and 6 bases lay between the germline ends. CDR1 is SNHLY and CDR2 is FYNNEI in the germline V gene. This CDR3 has 13 amino acids. The CDR3 loop reads CASSEGEYTEAFF. CDR3 nucleotide sequence: TGTGCCAGCAGTGAAGGGGAGTACACTGAAGCTTTCTTT.

This chain uses TRBV7-9 with TRBJ1-2; the match to TRBD1 covers 9 bases. The CDR3 runs to 14 residues. J gave up 4 bases and V 3 bases, and 3 bases lay outside the gene matches. Germline V gene sequence: CDR1 SEHNR, CDR2 FQNEAQ (reference sequence). In DNA form, the CDR3 reads TGTGCCAGCAGCTTTAAGGGACAGGGCTATGGCTACACCTTC. It is translated as CASSFKGQGYGYTF.

The chain employs TRBV6-5 and TRBJ2-7; 11 bases align to TRBD1. CDR3 length equals 13 residues. From germline, CDR1 is MNHEY and CDR2 SVGAGI. With V trimmed by 6 bases and J by 5 bases, 3 bases remained unmatched. The DNA for the CDR3 is TGTGCCAGCAGGGGACAGGGGGACGACGAGCAGTACTTC. Its protein product is CASRGQGDDEQYF.

Of note for this clone: Germline is not matched at one junction end, which may reflect a read error. The V gene is TRBV7-7, the J gene TRBJ2-5; 8 positions agree with TRBD1. Germline V gene sequence: CDR1 SSHAT, CDR2 FNYEAQ (reference sequence). The CDR3 spans 16 residues. CDR3 residues: CASSLAPQGARETQYF. CDR3 nucleotides: TGTGCTAGCAGCTTAGCCCCCCAGGGGGCTCGGGAGACCCAGTACTTC.

The genes are TRBV7-9 and TRBJ2-7; tentative D call: TRBD1 (5 bases). The germline V gene has CDR1 SEHNR and CDR2 FQNEAQ (reference sequence). The V end was cut by 5 bases, the J end by 3 bases, with 17 bases between. The CDR3 contains 15 residues. The CDR3 bases are TGTGCCAGCAGCCTTCGGACACAGGAGAACTACGAGCAGTACTTC. This sequence encodes CASSLRTQENYEQYF. Full variable domain (remainder filled in from reference TRBV7-9 and TRBJ2-7): DTGVSQNPRHKITKRGQNVTFRCDPISEHNRLYWYRQTLGQGPEFLTYFQNEAQLEKSRLLSDRFSAERPKGSFSTLEIQRTEQGDSAMYLCASSLRTQENYEQYFGPGTRLTVT.

The chain couples TRBV5-1 to TRBJ1-1, with D unclear. CDR1 is SGHRS, CDR2 YFSETQ, per germline. The CDR3 covers 14 residues. V was shortened by 4 bases and J by 2 bases, with 12 bases between the two germline ends. The CDR3 DNA is TGCGCCAGCAGCCCCCGCGGTGGAAACACTGAAGCTTTCTTT. This gives the protein CASSPRGGNTEAFF. The variable domain in full, with the rest retrieved from reference TRBV5-1 and TRBJ1-1, is KAGVTQTPRYLIKTRGQQVTLSCSPISGHRSVSWYQQTPGQGLQFLFEYFSETQRNKGNFPGRFSGRQFSNSRSEMNVSTLELGDSALYLCASSPRGGNTEAFFGQGTRLTVV.

The rearrangement links TRBV29-1 to TRBJ1-2, with a tentative D call TRBD1 (6 bases). This CDR3 contains 13 residues. Germline CDR1 is SQVTM and CDR2 is ANQGSEA. V gave up 3 bases and J gave up 5 bases, with 13 bases separating them. The CDR3 protein is CSVDVQGLYGYTF. The DNA of the CDR3 is TGCAGCGTTGATGTCCAGGGGCTTTATGGCTACACCTTC.

V and J are TRBV10-2 and TRBJ2-7; 8 bases match TRBD1. Germline V gene sequence: CDR1 WSHSY, CDR2 SAAADI. This CDR3 contains 15 residues. Trimming cost V 4 bases and J 2 bases; bases outside gene matches: 7. CDR3 nucleotide sequence: TGCGCCAGCAGTGGGACAGGGTCGGGGACCTACGAGCAGTACTTC. Translation gives CASSGTGSGTYEQYF.

The rearrangement joins TRBV19 to TRBJ1-5, with TRBD1 identical over 8 bases. The junction had 9 bases not matched to a gene; V was cut back by 4 bases and J by 4 bases. In germline, CDR1 is LNHDA, CDR2 SQIVND (reference sequence). This CDR3 is 16 amino acids long. The CDR3: CASSTRQGRNNQPQHF. CDR3 coding DNA: TGTGCCAGTAGTACCCGACAGGGGAGGAATAATCAGCCCCAGCATTTT.

This chain uses TRBV19 with TRBJ1-2, with 9 positions matching TRBD1. Germline trimming cut 7 bases from V and 4 bases from J; bases unmatched to any gene: 7. Germline loops: CDR1 LNHDA, CDR2 SQIVND (reference sequence). This CDR3 is 14 amino acids long. CDR3 protein: CASNTGGWGYGYTF. CDR3 sequence (DNA): TGTGCCAGTAATACAGGGGGCTGGGGCTATGGCTACACCTTC. Combining the CDR3 with reference TRBV19 and TRBJ1-2 gives the whole variable domain DGGITQSPKYLFRKEGQNVTLSCEQNLNHDAMYWYRQDPGQGLRLIYYSQIVNDFQKGDIAEGYSVSREKKESFPLTVTSAQKNPTAFYLCASNTGGWGYGYTFGSGTRLTVV.

This chain connects TRBV15 to TRBJ2-7; TRBD1 aligns across 8 bases. With V trimmed by 0 bases and J by 3 bases, 7 bases remained unmatched. The germline V gene encodes CDR1 LNHNV and CDR2 YYDKDF (reference sequence). The CDR3 runs 16 residues. The CDR3 DNA is TGTGCCACCAGCAGAGATAAGGGGACAGGTATCTACGAGCAGTACTTC. Protein sequence: CATSRDKGTGIYEQYF.

The gene calls are TRBV5-1 and TRBJ1-2, with a tentative D call TRBD1 (6 bases). The germline gives CDR1 SGHRS, CDR2 YFSETQ. V was shortened by 2 bases and J by 0 bases, with 14 bases between the two germline ends. This CDR3 contains 16 residues. CDR3 protein: CASSFKGRGSNYGYTF. The CDR3 DNA follows: TGCGCCAGCAGCTTTAAAGGCAGGGGATCTAACTATGGCTACACCTTC.

The chain carries TRBV24-1 and TRBJ2-5; 11 bases fit TRBD1. CDR3 size: 15 residues. The J segment lost 5 bases and the V segment lost 4 bases, leaving 5 bases of the junction unmatched. Germline V CDR1 and CDR2: KGHDR, SFDVKD. CDR3 region: CATSETGTGGETQYF. CDR3 bases: TGTGCCACCAGTGAAACAGGGACAGGGGGTGAGACCCAGTACTTC.

The chain has TRBV10-3 and TRBJ1-2; no clear D gene. Per the germline V gene, CDR1 is ENHRY and CDR2 is SYGVKD. V shed 3 bases and J shed 1 base, with 18 bases lying between them. The CDR3 is 17 amino acids. CDR3 residues: CAISDPGGPEGNYGYTF. The CDR3 DNA sequence: TGTGCCATCAGTGACCCGGGTGGCCCGGAAGGTAACTATGGCTACACCTTC.

This clone appeared a single time. This chain uses TRBV2 with TRBJ2-2; TRBD2 matches 12 bases. Trimming at V came to 8 bases and at J to 4 bases, leaving 8 bases not matched to a gene. Germline values: CDR1 SNHLY, CDR2 FYNNEI. This CDR3 is 16 amino acids long. For the CDR3, the DNA is TGTGCCAGCCGAGCTAGCGGGGGGGCCGGCACCGGGGAGCTGTTTTTT. Translating it yields CASRASGGAGTGELFF.

The V call is TRBV5-4, the J call TRBJ1-3; D remains unclear. Trimming took off 4 bases at V and 0 bases at J, with 11 bases between the two ends. The CDR3 extends over 15 amino acids. In germline, CDR1 is SGHNT, CDR2 YYREEE (reference sequence). CDR3 bases: TGTGCCAGCAGCATAGACGGAGGCTCTGGAAACACCATATATTTT. It is translated as CASSIDGGSGNTIYF.

This clone has only a few counts. The chain is built from TRBV6-2 or TRBV6-3 and TRBJ1-2; a weak D match, TRBD1 (6 bases). CDR3 length equals 13 residues. V lost 5 bases and J lost 7, with 14 bases in between. Germline V gene lookup returns CDR1 MNHEY and CDR2 SVGEGT. The CDR3 bases are TGTGCCAGCAGTACACAGGGAGCTGGTGGCTACACCTTC. It specifies CASSTQGAGGYTF.

The chain joins TRBV7-2 to TRBJ1-6; D not resolved. Germline lookup yields CDR1 SGHTA and CDR2 FQGNSA. CDR3 length: 16 residues. Trimming pared 4 bases from V and 6 bases from J, leaving 16 bases between. CDR3 sequence (DNA): TGTGCCAGCAGCTCCTTGGCCAGCGGGGTTAATTCACCCCTCCACTTT. Residues: CASSSLASGVNSPLHF.

This clone was found once. The V gene is TRBV20-1, the J gene TRBJ2-4; TRBD1 matches 10 bases. The length of the CDR3 is 15 residues. From germline, CDR1 is DFQATT and CDR2 SNEGSKA (reference sequence). V was pared by 3 bases and J by 8 bases, with 10 bases of the junction left unmatched. The CDR3: CSASIPGTGAHIQYF. The CDR3 bases are TGCAGTGCTAGTATCCCCGGGACAGGGGCACACATTCAGTACTTC.

A few counts support this clone. The chain joins TRBV24-1 to TRBJ1-2, with 7 positions matching TRBD1. Germline V gives CDR1 KGHDR, CDR2 SFDVKD. The trim removed 4 bases at V and 2 bases at J, leaving 3 bases unmatched. The CDR3 consists of 14 residues. The chain's CDR3 is CATSDPTGNYGYTF. CDR3 DNA: TGTGCCACCAGTGACCCGACAGGGAACTATGGCTACACCTTC.